The rows below give T cell receptor beta chains drawn from one sample of a study of T cell responses to AZD1222 COVID-19 vaccine. The protocol was immunoSEQ multiplex PCR, while the TCRdb copy is restricted to in-frame clones and leaves out a portion. The top ten hold 1.5% to 2.5% of the sample, which has 150,000 to 200,000 clones, 92% seen once. Sequencing used peripheral blood, obtained 28 days after the second AZD1222 dose. The receptor source for this set is an adult who received the AZD1222 COVID-19 vaccine. CDR3s include the opening cysteine and the closing phenylalanine or tryptophan. The order of the fields is CDR3 length, J gene, D gene, V gene, clone size, CDR3 protein, CDR3 DNA. A D gene is named only where the DNA matches it firmly. Only some rows state a clone size, as once, few, many or a class for expanded clones.

>18|TRBJ2-7|TRBD2|TRBV4-2|once
CASSQDVSSGILGYEQYF
TGTGCCAGCAGCCAAGACGTCTCTAGCGGGATATTAGGCTACGAGCAGTACTTC
>13|TRBJ2-2|.|TRBV12-3/TRBV12-4|.
CASRDGNTGELFF
TGTGCCAGTAGGGACGGAAACACCGGGGAGCTGTTTTTT
>15|TRBJ1-5|.|TRBV6-5|.
CASLLYGAGNQPQHF
TGTGCCAGTCTCCTTTACGGGGCTGGCAATCAGCCCCAGCATTTT
>16|TRBJ2-1|TRBD2|TRBV28|.
CASSPRLAPSYNEQFF
TGTGCCAGCAGTCCCCGACTAGCGCCCTCCTACAATGAGCAGTTCTTC
>13|TRBJ1-1|.|TRBV12-3/TRBV12-4|.
CASSLSPNTEAFF
TGTGCCAGCAGTTTAAGCCCGAACACTGAAGCTTTCTTT
>15|TRBJ1-2|.|TRBV18|.
CASSPTGMANYGYTF
TGTGCCAGCTCACCTACAGGGATGGCTAACTATGGCTACACCTTC
>13|TRBJ2-6|.|TRBV27|.
CASSLSGANVLTF
TGTGCCAGCAGTTTATCTGGGGCCAACGTCCTGACTTTC
>16|TRBJ1-4|.|TRBV7-9|.
CASTAGGAATNEKLFF
TGTGCCAGCACCGCTGGAGGGGCGGCAACTAATGAAAAACTGTTTTTT
>13|TRBJ2-7|.|TRBV7-9|.
CASSLAGLYEQYF
TGTGCCAGCAGCTTAGCAGGGTTGTACGAGCAGTACTTC
>13|TRBJ2-7|.|TRBV5-8|.
CASSLVQVDEQYF
TGTGCCAGCAGCTTGGTTCAGGTGGACGAGCAGTACTTC
>14|TRBJ2-5|.|TRBV9|.
CASSGETSKETQYF
TGTGCCAGCAGCGGGGAGACTAGTAAAGAGACCCAGTACTTC
>15|TRBJ1-1|.|TRBV18|.
CASSPGAGGNTEAFF
TGTGCCAGCTCCCCCGGAGCGGGGGGGAACACTGAAGCTTTCTTT
>16|TRBJ2-3|.|TRBV15|.
CATSRERGSPAPTQYF
TGTGCCACCAGCAGAGAGCGAGGCTCCCCGGCCCCTACGCAGTATTTT
>16|TRBJ2-1|.|TRBV9|.
CASSVASLARPNEQFF
TGTGCCAGCAGCGTAGCAAGTCTAGCGCGCCCGAATGAGCAGTTCTTC
>15|TRBJ1-2|.|TRBV5-4|.
CASRRDGGFNYGYTF
TGTGCCAGCCGTCGGGACGGAGGTTTTAACTATGGCTACACCTTC
>14|TRBJ1-1|.|TRBV29-1|.
CSVEDRRDNTEAFF
TGCAGCGTTGAAGATCGCAGGGACAACACTGAAGCTTTCTTT
>13|TRBJ2-7|.|TRBV7-2|.
CASSLGKSYEQYF
TGTGCCAGCAGCTTAGGGAAATCCTACGAGCAGTACTTC
>12|TRBJ2-1|.|TRBV12-3/TRBV12-4|.
CASRSPGDEQFF
TGTGCCAGTAGATCCCCAGGGGATGAGCAGTTCTTC
>15|TRBJ2-5|.|TRBV4-3|once
CASSQDHRARAPQYF
TGCGCCAGCAGCCAAGATCACCGCGCAAGGGCGCCCCAGTACTTC
>15|TRBJ2-1|.|TRBV10-1|.
CASSAGAVFGNEQFF
TGCGCCAGCAGTGCGGGAGCGGTGTTTGGGAATGAGCAGTTCTTC
>13|TRBJ1-1|.|TRBV23-1|once
CASRLGRNTEAFF
TGCGCCAGCAGGCTTGGAAGGAACACTGAAGCTTTCTTT
>16|TRBJ2-2|.|TRBV7-2|.
CASSPNGGANTGELFF
TGTGCCAGCAGCCCCAACGGCGGGGCGAACACCGGGGAGCTGTTTTTT
>12|TRBJ2-7|.|TRBV30|.
CAWKGVSYEQYF
TGTGCCTGGAAGGGAGTTTCCTACGAGCAGTACTTC
>16|TRBJ1-3|TRBD1|TRBV5-1|.
CASSPTGVSSGNTIYF
TGCGCCAGCAGCCCGACAGGGGTTAGCTCTGGAAACACCATATATTTT
>14|TRBJ1-1|TRBD1|TRBV7-9|.
CASSPGTGETEAFF
TGTGCCAGCAGCCCCGGGACAGGGGAGACTGAAGCTTTCTTT
>11|TRBJ2-5|.|TRBV20-1|.
CSAPPGETQYF
TGCAGTGCACCCCCGGGAGAGACCCAGTACTTC
>11|TRBJ2-1|.|TRBV28|.
CASSLTRRRFF
TGTGCCAGCAGTTTGACTAGGAGACGGTTCTTC
>12|TRBJ1-5|.|TRBV28|.
CASSSSYQPQHF
TGTGCCAGCAGTTCCAGTTATCAGCCCCAGCATTTT
>13|TRBJ1-2|TRBD1|TRBV28|.
CASNLGQLNGYTF
TGTGCCAGCAACCTGGGACAGCTTAATGGCTACACCTTC
>14|TRBJ1-1|TRBD1|TRBV5-1|.
CASSQQGAGTEAFF
TGCGCCAGCAGCCAACAGGGGGCTGGCACTGAAGCTTTCTTT
>15|TRBJ2-7|TRBD2|TRBV4-1|.
CASSQMTSGNNEQYF
TGCGCCAGCAGCCAGATGACTAGCGGGAATAACGAGCAGTACTTC
>17|TRBJ2-1|.|TRBV7-2|once
CASSLGDVLSPGDEQFF
TGTGCCAGCAGCTTAGGGGACGTTCTGAGCCCCGGCGATGAGCAGTTCTTC
>14|TRBJ1-3|TRBD1|TRBV2|.
CASTLQGRGNTIYF
TGTGCCAGCACCCTACAGGGGAGAGGAAACACCATATATTTT
>16|TRBJ1-5|TRBD1|TRBV7-9|.
CASSRGTGAGNQPQHF
TGTGCCAGCAGCCGAGGGACAGGGGCTGGCAATCAGCCCCAGCATTTT
>16|TRBJ1-3|.|TRBV4-1|once
CASSEAIQGAGNTIYF
TGCGCCAGCAGCGAAGCGATACAGGGTGCTGGAAACACCATATATTTT
>15|TRBJ2-1|TRBD1|TRBV19|.
CASRNIQGLDNEQFF
TGTGCCAGTAGGAATATACAGGGGCTCGACAATGAGCAGTTCTTC
>13|TRBJ1-2|.|TRBV27|.
CASSLDRYYGYTF
TGTGCCAGCAGCCTCGACAGGTACTATGGCTACACCTTC
>13|TRBJ1-5|TRBD1|TRBV10-3|.
CAIQTGVDQPQHF
TGTGCCATCCAGACAGGGGTGGATCAGCCCCAGCATTTT
>15|TRBJ1-6|.|TRBV9|few
CASSPRTVPGSPLHF
TGTGCCAGCAGCCCCCGGACAGTGCCCGGGTCACCCCTCCACTTT
>14|TRBJ1-2|.|TRBV3-1/TRBV3-2|.
CASSQEPGVYGYTF
TGTGCCAGCAGCCAAGAGCCAGGTGTCTATGGCTACACCTTC
>16|TRBJ2-1|.|TRBV5-4|.
CASSSGNLVFRNEQFF
TGTGCCAGCAGCTCTGGCAACTTAGTCTTCCGCAATGAGCAGTTCTTC
>13|TRBJ1-2|.|TRBV5-1|.
CASSLREDYGYTF
TGCGCCAGCAGCTTGAGGGAAGACTATGGCTACACCTTC
>14|TRBJ1-2|TRBD1|TRBV7-2|.
CASSWGQGAAGYTF
TGTGCCAGCAGCTGGGGACAGGGGGCCGCTGGCTACACCTTC
>15|TRBJ1-5|.|TRBV3-1/TRBV3-2|.
CASSLRSGLNQPQHF
TGTGCCAGCAGCCTGAGATCCGGGCTCAATCAGCCCCAGCATTTT
>14|TRBJ1-5|TRBD1|TRBV6-5|.
CASSPQTGGQPQHF
TGTGCCAGCAGTCCCCAAACAGGGGGCCAGCCCCAGCATTTT
>14|TRBJ1-1|TRBD1|TRBV6-5|.
CASKPGQANTEAFF
TGTGCCAGCAAACCGGGACAGGCGAACACTGAAGCTTTCTTT
>15|TRBJ1-2|.|TRBV7-2|.
CASSSSTRANYGYTF
TGTGCCAGCAGCTCCTCAACCCGAGCTAACTATGGCTACACCTTC
>15|TRBJ1-4|TRBD1|TRBV3-1/TRBV3-2|.
CASSQRGQHNEKLFF
TGTGCCAGCAGCCAACGGGGACAGCATAATGAAAAACTGTTTTTT
>14|TRBJ2-3|.|TRBV6-5|.
CATNGGSFTDTQYF
TGTGCCACCAACGGCGGTAGTTTCACAGATACGCAGTATTTT
>15|TRBJ1-3|.|TRBV27|once
CASGLTGTSGNTIYF
TGTGCCAGCGGACTAACAGGGACCTCTGGAAACACCATATATTTT
>16|TRBJ2-2|TRBD2|TRBV23-1|.
CASSFRQTSGTGELFF
TGCGCCAGCAGTTTCAGGCAGACTAGCGGGACCGGGGAGCTGTTTTTT
>15|TRBJ2-1|TRBD2|TRBV5-1|.
CASSLAGTSGNEQFF
TGCGCCAGCAGCTTGGCCGGGACTAGCGGCAATGAGCAGTTCTTC
>11|TRBJ1-3|.|TRBV2|once
CASSIGNTIYF
TGTGCCAGCTCCATAGGCAACACCATATATTTT
>12|TRBJ2-1|.|TRBV6-6|once
CASSPGYNEQFF
TGTGCCAGCAGCCCTGGGTACAATGAGCAGTTCTTC
>14|TRBJ2-7|.|TRBV5-1|.
CASSLGLKAYEQYF
TGCGCCAGCAGCTTGGGGCTGAAAGCCTACGAGCAGTACTTC
>14|TRBJ2-6|.|TRBV5-6|.
CASRRGSGANVLTF
TGTGCCAGCAGGCGGGGTTCTGGGGCCAACGTCCTGACTTTC
>14|TRBJ1-2|TRBD1|TRBV6-5|.
CASSWTGQEYGYTF
TGTGCCAGCAGTTGGACAGGGCAAGAGTATGGCTACACCTTC
>17|TRBJ1-3|.|TRBV7-9|.
CASSLRYAKISGNTIYF
TGTGCCAGCAGCTTAAGATACGCGAAAATCTCTGGAAACACCATATATTTT
>12|TRBJ2-1|TRBD2|TRBV30|.
CAWSYGGDEQFF
TGTGCCTGGAGTTATGGGGGGGATGAGCAGTTCTTC
>13|TRBJ2-7|.|TRBV7-2|once
CASSRDAGGEQYF
TGTGCCAGCAGCCGGGACGCAGGCGGCGAGCAGTACTTC